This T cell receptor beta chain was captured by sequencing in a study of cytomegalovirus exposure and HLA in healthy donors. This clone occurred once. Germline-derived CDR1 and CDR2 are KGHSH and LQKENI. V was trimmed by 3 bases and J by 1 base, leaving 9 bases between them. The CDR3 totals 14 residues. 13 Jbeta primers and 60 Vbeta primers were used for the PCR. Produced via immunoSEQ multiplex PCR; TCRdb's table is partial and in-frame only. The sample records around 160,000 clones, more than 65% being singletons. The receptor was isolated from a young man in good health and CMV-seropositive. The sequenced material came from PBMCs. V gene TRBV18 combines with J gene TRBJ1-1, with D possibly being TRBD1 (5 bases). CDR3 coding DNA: TGTGCCAGCTCACCTGTACAGGCGAACACTGAAGCTTTCTTT. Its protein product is CASSPVQANTEAFF. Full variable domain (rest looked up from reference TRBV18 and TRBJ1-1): NAGVMQNPRHLVRRRGQEARLRCSPMKGHSHVYWYRQLPEEGLKFMVYLQKENIIDESGMPKERFSAEFPKEGPSILRIQQVVRGDSAAYFCASSPVQANTEAFFGQGTRLTVV.